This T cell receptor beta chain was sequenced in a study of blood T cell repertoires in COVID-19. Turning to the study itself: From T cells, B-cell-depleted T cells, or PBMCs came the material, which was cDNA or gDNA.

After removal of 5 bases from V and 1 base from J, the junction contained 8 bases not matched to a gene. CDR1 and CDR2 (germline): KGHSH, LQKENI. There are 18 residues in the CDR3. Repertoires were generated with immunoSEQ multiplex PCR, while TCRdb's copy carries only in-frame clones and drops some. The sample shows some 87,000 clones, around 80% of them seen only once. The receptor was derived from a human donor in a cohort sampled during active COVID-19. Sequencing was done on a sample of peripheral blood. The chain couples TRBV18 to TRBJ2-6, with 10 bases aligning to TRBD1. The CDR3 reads CASSSLGTGVSGANVLTF. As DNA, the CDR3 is TGTGCCAGCTCATCCCTGGGGACAGGGGTGTCTGGGGCCAACGTCCTGACTTTC.